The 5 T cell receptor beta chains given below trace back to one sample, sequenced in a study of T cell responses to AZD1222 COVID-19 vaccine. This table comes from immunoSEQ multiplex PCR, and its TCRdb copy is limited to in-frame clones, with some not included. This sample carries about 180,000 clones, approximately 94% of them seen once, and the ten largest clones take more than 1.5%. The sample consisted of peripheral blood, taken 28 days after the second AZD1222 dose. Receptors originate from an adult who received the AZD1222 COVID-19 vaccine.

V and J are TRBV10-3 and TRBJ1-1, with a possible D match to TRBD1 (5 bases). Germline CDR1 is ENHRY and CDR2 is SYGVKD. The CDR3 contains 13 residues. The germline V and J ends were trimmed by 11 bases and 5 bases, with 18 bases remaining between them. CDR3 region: CAACRDGGTEAFF. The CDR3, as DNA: TGTGCCGCGTGCCGGGACGGGGGAACTGAAGCTTTCTTT.

The CDR3: CSVGIGDTEAFF. Here the CDR3 DNA reads TGCAGCGTTGGAATTGGAGACACTGAAGCTTTCTTT. The chain recombines TRBV29-1 with TRBJ1-1; D not certain. Germline V CDR1 and CDR2: SQVTM, ANQGSEA. The CDR3 contains 12 residues. V was pared by 4 bases and J by 3 bases, with 9 bases between. Full variable domain (outside the CDR3, taken from reference TRBV29-1 and TRBJ1-1): SAVISQKPSRDICQRGTSLTIQCQVDSQVTMMFWYRQQPGQSLTLIATANQGSEATYESGFVIDKFPISRPNLTFSTLTVSNMSPEDSSIYLCSVGIGDTEAFFGQGTRLTVV.

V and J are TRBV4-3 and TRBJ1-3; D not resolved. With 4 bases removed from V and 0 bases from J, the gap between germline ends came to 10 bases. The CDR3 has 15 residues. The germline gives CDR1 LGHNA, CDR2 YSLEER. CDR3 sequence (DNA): TGCGCCAGCAGCCCAGGACCGACCTCTGGAAACACCATATATTTT. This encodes CASSPGPTSGNTIYF.

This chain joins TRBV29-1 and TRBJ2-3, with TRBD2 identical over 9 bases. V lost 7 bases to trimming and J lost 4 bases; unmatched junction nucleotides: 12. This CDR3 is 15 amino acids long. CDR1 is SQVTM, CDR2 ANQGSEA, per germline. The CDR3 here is CSACLAGGRSDTQYF. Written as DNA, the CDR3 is TGCAGCGCCTGCCTCGCGGGGGGGCGCTCAGATACGCAGTATTTT.

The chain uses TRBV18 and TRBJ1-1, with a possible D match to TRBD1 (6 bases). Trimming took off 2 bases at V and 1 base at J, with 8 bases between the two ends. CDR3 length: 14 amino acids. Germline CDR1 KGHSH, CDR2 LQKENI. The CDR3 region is CASSPSTGNTEAFF. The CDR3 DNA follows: TGTGCCAGCTCACCATCGACAGGGAACACTGAAGCTTTCTTT.